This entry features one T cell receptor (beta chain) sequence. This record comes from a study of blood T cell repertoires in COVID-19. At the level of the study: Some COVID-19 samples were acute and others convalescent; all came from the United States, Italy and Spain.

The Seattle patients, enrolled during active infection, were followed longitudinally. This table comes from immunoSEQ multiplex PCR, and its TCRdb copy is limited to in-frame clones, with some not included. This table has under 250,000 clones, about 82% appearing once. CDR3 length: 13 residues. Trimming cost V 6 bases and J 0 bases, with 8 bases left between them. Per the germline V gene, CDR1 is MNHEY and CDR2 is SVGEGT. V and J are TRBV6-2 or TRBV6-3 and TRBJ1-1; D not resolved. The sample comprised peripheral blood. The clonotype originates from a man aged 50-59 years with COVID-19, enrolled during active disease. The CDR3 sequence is CASSPDLNTEAFF. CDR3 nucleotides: TGTGCCAGCAGCCCGGACTTGAACACTGAAGCTTTCTTT.